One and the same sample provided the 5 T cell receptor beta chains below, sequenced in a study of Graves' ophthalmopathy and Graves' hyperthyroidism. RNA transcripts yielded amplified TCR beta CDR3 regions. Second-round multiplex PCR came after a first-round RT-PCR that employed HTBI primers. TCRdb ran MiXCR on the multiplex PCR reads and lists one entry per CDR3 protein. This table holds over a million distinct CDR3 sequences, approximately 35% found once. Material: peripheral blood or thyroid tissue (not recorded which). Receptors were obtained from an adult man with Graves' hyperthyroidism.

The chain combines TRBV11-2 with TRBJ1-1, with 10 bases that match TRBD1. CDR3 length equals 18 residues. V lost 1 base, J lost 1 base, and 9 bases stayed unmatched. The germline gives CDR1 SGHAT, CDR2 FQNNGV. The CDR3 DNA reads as TGTGCCAGCAGCTTAGTACCTCGCCGGACAGGGGGGAACACTGAAGCTTTCTTT. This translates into CASSLVPRRTGGNTEAFF.

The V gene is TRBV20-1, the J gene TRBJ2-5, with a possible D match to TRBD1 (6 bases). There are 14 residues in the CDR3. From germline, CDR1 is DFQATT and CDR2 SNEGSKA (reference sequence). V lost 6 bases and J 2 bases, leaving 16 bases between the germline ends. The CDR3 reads CSARGGQTQETQYF. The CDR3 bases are TGCAGTGCCCGAGGGGGACAAACTCAAGAGACCCAGTACTTC.

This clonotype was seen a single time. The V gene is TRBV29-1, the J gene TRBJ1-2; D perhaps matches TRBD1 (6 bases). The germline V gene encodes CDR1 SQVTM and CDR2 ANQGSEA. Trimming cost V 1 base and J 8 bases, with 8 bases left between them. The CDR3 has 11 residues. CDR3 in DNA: TGCAGCGTTGAAGCACAGGGAGGCTACACCTTC. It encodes CSVEAQGGYTF.

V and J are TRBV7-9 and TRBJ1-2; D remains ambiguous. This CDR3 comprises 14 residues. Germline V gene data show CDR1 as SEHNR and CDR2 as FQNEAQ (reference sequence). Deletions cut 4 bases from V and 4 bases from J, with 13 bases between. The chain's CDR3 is CASSSDADRYGYTF. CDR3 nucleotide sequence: TGTGCCAGCAGCTCGGACGCCGACCGCTATGGCTACACCTTC.

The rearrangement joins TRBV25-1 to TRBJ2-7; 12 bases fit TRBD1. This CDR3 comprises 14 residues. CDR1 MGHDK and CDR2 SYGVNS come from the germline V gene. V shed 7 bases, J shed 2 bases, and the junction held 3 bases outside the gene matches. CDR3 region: CASIGTGGAYEQYF. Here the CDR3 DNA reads TGTGCCAGCATCGGGACAGGGGGCGCCTACGAGCAGTACTTC.